This T cell receptor (beta chain) was observed in a study of prognosis after radiotherapy for stage I lung cancer. Many counts were recorded for this clonotype. With two-round multiplex PCR, TCR beta CDR3 sequences were amplified from genomic DNA. Each TRBV and TRBJ gene had its own primer in the first PCR round. MiXCR, applied by TCRdb to the multiplex PCR reads, yields one record per CDR3 protein. The sample yields around 30,000 distinct CDR3 sequences, around 30% seen once. The V and J ends lost 6 bases and 0 bases, in that order; junction bases with no gene match: 3. The germline CDR1 and CDR2 sequences are SEHNR and FQNEAQ (reference sequence). This CDR3 contains 16 residues.

This specimen consisted of PBMCs, obtained before or after stereotactic body radiation therapy (not recorded which). This chain joins TRBV7-9 and TRBJ2-1; 12 positions match TRBD2. This clonotype originated in a donor over 45 with non-small cell lung cancer. In DNA, the CDR3 is TGTGCCAGCAGGACTAGCGGGAGTGCCTCCTACAATGAGCAGTTCTTC. Residues: CASRTSGSASYNEQFF.